These 24 T cell receptor beta chains originate from one sample sequenced in a study of blood T cells in healthy people across ages. With a J-beta primer mix and a sample-barcoded 5' primer, a second PCR ran 7 to 11 cycles. From the 5' RACE reads, TCRdb called clonotypes with MiXCR, one entry per CDR3 protein. The top ten clones hold approximately 17% of a sample with over a million distinct CDR3 sequences, under 45% of them seen once. The sequencing input was blood. The origin of the receptors is a woman aged 55-69 years in good health.

This clonotype was observed a few times. The junction differs from germline at one of its ends, possibly a read error. The V call is TRBV18, the J call TRBJ2-1, with D unclear. CDR1 and CDR2 from the germline V gene are KGHSH and LQKENI. This CDR3 is 14 amino acids long. CDR3 DNA: TGTGCCAGCTCACTCTCAAGATCCTCCAATGAGCAGTTCTTC. Translation: CASSLSRSSNEQFF. Drawing the rest from reference TRBV18 and TRBJ2-1, the complete variable domain is NAGVMQNPRHLVRRRGQEARLRCSPMKGHSHVYWYRQLPEEGLKFMVYLQKENIIDESGMPKERFSAEFPKEGPSILRIQQVVRGDSAAYFCASSLSRSSNEQFFGPGTRLTVL.

V usage is TRBV5-5 and J usage is TRBJ1-2, with no clear D. Germline V gene data show CDR1 as SGHKS and CDR2 as YYEKEE (reference sequence). V lost 0 bases and J lost 5, with 17 bases in between. CDR3 size: 16 residues. The CDR3 nucleotides read TGTGCCAGCAGCTTGGGGAGCTGCGGGTCGAGGTATGGCTACACCTTC. Translation: CASSLGSCGSRYGYTF.

The chain uses TRBV28 and TRBJ2-5, with 9 bases that match TRBD2. The DNA end is a closer match to TRBJ2-7, so the J assignment may be wrong. The CDR3 runs 15 residues. Germline V gene sequence: CDR1 MDHEN, CDR2 SYDVKM. CDR3 coding DNA: TGTGCCAGCAGTTCACCTAGCGGGGAGGGCTACGAGCAGTACTTC. This codes for CASSSPSGEGYEQYF.

This rearrangement joins TRBV20-1 to TRBJ1-1, with 8 bases identical to TRBD1. The CDR3 consists of 13 residues. Per germline, CDR1 DFQATT and CDR2 SNEGSKA (reference sequence). The junction had 6 bases not matched to a gene; V was cut back by 4 bases and J by 5 bases. This CDR3 reads CSANNRGYTEAFF. CDR3 coding DNA: TGCAGTGCTAACAACAGGGGGTATACTGAAGCTTTCTTT.

The V call is TRBV27, the J call TRBJ2-7; D gene ambiguous. The CDR3 totals 13 residues. V lost 6 bases to trimming and J lost 2 bases, with 11 bases between them. CDR1 and CDR2 (germline): MNHEY, SMNVEV (reference sequence). The CDR3 DNA follows: TGTGCCAGCAGCAAGGCGAACGCCTACGAGCAGTACTTC. As protein: CASSKANAYEQYF.

The chain uses TRBV20-1 and TRBJ2-7; TRBD1 agrees at 8 bases. J gave up 4 bases and V 4 bases, and 6 bases lay outside the gene matches. Germline V gene sequence: CDR1 DFQATT, CDR2 SNEGSKA (reference sequence). The CDR3 is 13 residues long. CDR3 nucleotides: TGCAGTGCTACAGGGGGCGCGAAGTACGAGCAGTACTTC. Amino acids: CSATGGAKYEQYF.

The genes are TRBV11-2 and TRBJ1-2, with D perhaps matching TRBD1 (5 bases). The CDR3 covers 15 residues. V lost 3 bases and J lost 6, with 17 bases in between. From germline, CDR1 is SGHAT and CDR2 FQNNGV. The CDR3 sequence: CASSFRRGKSDGYTF. The CDR3 coding sequence is TGTGCCAGCAGCTTTAGGAGGGGTAAAAGCGATGGCTACACCTTC.

The chain has TRBV5-5 and TRBJ2-7, with a tentative D call TRBD1 (6 bases). Per the germline V gene, CDR1 is SGHKS and CDR2 is YYEKEE (reference sequence). The CDR3 has 15 residues. V was trimmed by 0 bases and J by 6 bases, leaving 16 bases between them. This CDR3 is CASSLAAGAVGEQYF. Here the CDR3 DNA reads TGTGCCAGCAGCTTGGCCGCAGGGGCTGTCGGCGAGCAGTACTTC.

V usage is TRBV7-9 and J usage is TRBJ2-1, with 9 bases that match TRBD2. Germline V lookup: CDR1 SEHNR, CDR2 FQNEAQ (reference sequence). V was pared by 3 bases and J by 5 bases, with 8 bases of the junction left unmatched. This CDR3 spans 16 amino acids. The CDR3 nucleotides are TGTGCCAGCAGCTTGATTAGCGGGAGAGTAAACAATGAGCAGTTCTTC. This encodes CASSLISGRVNNEQFF.

This clonotype was detected only once. The V gene is TRBV20-1, the J gene TRBJ2-1, with TRBD2 matching 12 bases. Germline-derived CDR1 and CDR2 are DFQATT and SNEGSKA (reference sequence). V lost 3 bases, J lost 12 bases, and 12 bases stayed unmatched. The CDR3 extends over 15 amino acids. The DNA for the CDR3 is TGCAGTGCTAGCGGGGGACTAGCGGGTATCAACGGGCAGTTCTTC. Amino acids: CSASGGLAGINGQFF.

The V gene is TRBV5-8, the J gene TRBJ2-5; D may be TRBD1 (6 bases). V lost 3 bases, J lost 1 base, and 16 bases lay in between. The germline V gene has CDR1 SGHTS and CDR2 YDEGEE. The CDR3 extends over 16 amino acids. DNA for the CDR3: TGTGCCAGCAGCTCGGGCTCCAGGGGTACCCAAGAGACCCAGTACTTC. As protein: CASSSGSRGTQETQYF.

This clonotype was recorded once. The gene calls are TRBV15 and TRBJ1-5; D not resolved. CDR3 length: 15 amino acids. V was pared by 0 bases and J by 0 bases, with 6 bases between. Germline CDR1 LNHNV, CDR2 YYDKDF (reference sequence). This CDR3 reads CATSRDGNSNQPQHF. The CDR3 nucleotides read TGTGCCACCAGCAGAGACGGTAATAGCAATCAGCCCCAGCATTTT.

In its sample, this clonotype was seen a few times. This sequence joins TRBV6-6 and TRBJ2-6; perhaps D is TRBD1 or TRBD2 (6 bases each). Trimming removed 2 bases from V and 2 bases from J, with 7 bases in between. The germline V gene encodes CDR1 MNHNY and CDR2 SVGAGI (reference sequence). CDR3 length equals 15 residues. The CDR3 DNA reads TGTGCCAGCAGTTACCGGGGGCCTGGGGCCAACGTCCTGACTTTC. This gives the protein CASSYRGPGANVLTF.

A few counts support this clonotype. The chain uses TRBV12-3 or TRBV12-4 and TRBJ2-4, with 12 bases matching TRBD1. This CDR3 has 15 amino acids. Trimming took 7 bases from V and 13 from J; bases not matched to a gene: 14. This CDR3 reads CASTWPGQGAREQYF. The CDR3 nucleotides are TGTGCCAGCACCTGGCCGGGACAGGGGGCGAGGGAGCAGTACTTC.

This rearrangement joins TRBV29-1 to TRBJ2-5; D possibly corresponds to TRBD2 (6 bases). Germline CDR1 is SQVTM and CDR2 is ANQGSEA. The CDR3 is 15 residues long. Trimming pared 8 bases from V and 4 bases from J, leaving 23 bases between. CDR3 bases: TGCAGCCTGACCTGGGCCAGCGGGTATGGAGAGACCCAGTACTTC. Translating gives CSLTWASGYGETQYF. Using reference TRBV29-1 and TRBJ2-5 for the parts outside the CDR3, the full variable domain is SAVISQKPSRDICQRGTSLTIQCQVDSQVTMMFWYRQQPGQSLTLIATANQGSEATYESGFVIDKFPISRPNLTFSTLTVSNMSPEDSSIYLCSLTWASGYGETQYFGPGTRLLVL.

The J gene is TRBJ2-7, the V gene TRBV27, with unresolved D. The germline gives CDR1 MNHEY, CDR2 SMNVEV (reference sequence). The CDR3 contains 14 residues. V was cut by 3 bases and J by 5 bases, with 14 bases left in between. Written as DNA, the CDR3 is TGTGCCAGCAGTTTGAGACCTGTGGGCCACGAGCAGTACTTC. Its protein product is CASSLRPVGHEQYF.

This clonotype has just a few counts. V usage is TRBV15 and J usage is TRBJ2-5; D is uncertain. V shed 5 bases and J shed 5 bases, with 15 bases lying between them. There are 14 residues in the CDR3. Germline V CDR1 and CDR2: LNHNV, YYDKDF (reference sequence). The CDR3 here is CATSGIGTRETQYF. CDR3 nucleotide sequence: TGTGCCACCAGCGGGATAGGTACTCGGGAGACCCAGTACTTC. Filled out from reference TRBV15 and TRBJ2-5, the complete variable domain reads DAMVIQNPRYQVTQFGKPVTLSCSQTLNHNVMYWYQQKSSQAPKLLFHYYDKDFNNEADTPDNFQSRRPNTSFCFLDIRSPGLGDTAMYLCATSGIGTRETQYFGPGTRLLVL.

V and J are TRBV27 and TRBJ1-4, with 9 bases aligning to TRBD1. The CDR3 extends over 14 amino acids. Trimming at V came to 8 bases and at J to 7 bases, leaving 8 bases not matched to a gene. The germline CDR1 and CDR2 sequences are MNHEY and SMNVEV (reference sequence). In nucleotides, the CDR3 is TGTGCCAGCTCACAGGGGGCCGGGGGTGAAAAACTGTTTTTT. Protein: CASSQGAGGEKLFF.

The chain has TRBV29-1 and TRBJ1-1, with TRBD1 identical over 8 bases. This CDR3 has 13 amino acids. V shed 4 bases and J 3 bases; nucleotides not matched to a gene: 4. CDR1 and CDR2 (germline): SQVTM, ANQGSEA. The CDR3 DNA reads TGCAGCGTTGGTAGGACAGGGTACACTGAAGCTTTCTTT. Amino acid sequence: CSVGRTGYTEAFF.

There are many counts of this clonotype. The gene calls are TRBV3-1 and TRBJ2-7, with no clear D. Trimming took off 2 bases at V and 6 bases at J, with 14 bases between the two ends. The CDR3 sequence is 14 residues long. Germline loops: CDR1 LGHDT, CDR2 YNNKEL (reference sequence). The CDR3 protein is CASSQNPTPAEQYF. DNA for the CDR3: TGTGCCAGCAGCCAAAACCCGACACCTGCCGAGCAGTACTTC.

The chain joins TRBV11-2 to TRBJ1-2; D is unresolved. The CDR3 is made up of 13 amino acids. The V and J ends lost 1 base and 7 bases respectively, with 10 bases between them. CDR1 SGHAT and CDR2 FQNNGV come from the germline V gene. The CDR3 protein is CASSLGIGGGYTF. The CDR3 nucleotides are TGTGCCAGCAGCTTAGGGATCGGAGGTGGCTACACCTTC.

The rearrangement links TRBV25-1 to TRBJ1-1; D unresolved. The V end was cut by 8 bases, the J end by 7 bases, with 14 bases between. From germline, CDR1 is MGHDK and CDR2 SYGVNS. The CDR3 contains 12 residues. The CDR3, as DNA: TGTGCCAGCGTGCTCGGTGGAGGTGAAGCTTTCTTT. Protein: CASVLGGGEAFF. The variable domain in full, with the rest retrieved from reference TRBV25-1 and TRBJ1-1, is EADIYQTPRYLVIGTGKKITLECSQTMGHDKMYWYQQDPGMELHLIHYSYGVNSTEKGDLSSESTVSRIRTEHFPLTLESARPSHTSQYLCASVLGGGEAFFGQGTRLTVV.

This clonotype was picked up a small number of times. The V and J genes are TRBV27 and TRBJ2-7; 8 bases fit TRBD1. J was trimmed by 4 bases and V by 6 bases; bases with no gene match: 11. The CDR3 spans 15 residues. Germline assignment: CDR1 MNHEY and CDR2 SMNVEV (reference sequence). CDR3 amino acids: CASRDRQGPTYEQYF. The CDR3 DNA sequence: TGTGCCAGCAGAGATCGACAGGGGCCGACTTACGAGCAGTACTTC.

This clonotype has only a few counts. The chain joins TRBV20-1 to TRBJ2-3; perhaps TRBD2 as D (6 bases). Trimming took 6 bases from V and 0 from J, leaving 19 bases between them. CDR1 and CDR2 (germline): DFQATT, SNEGSKA (reference sequence). This CDR3 is built from 16 residues. This chain's CDR3 is CSAGAGLPTSTDTQYF. CDR3 DNA sequence: TGCAGTGCGGGAGCGGGTCTACCTACTAGCACAGATACGCAGTATTTT.